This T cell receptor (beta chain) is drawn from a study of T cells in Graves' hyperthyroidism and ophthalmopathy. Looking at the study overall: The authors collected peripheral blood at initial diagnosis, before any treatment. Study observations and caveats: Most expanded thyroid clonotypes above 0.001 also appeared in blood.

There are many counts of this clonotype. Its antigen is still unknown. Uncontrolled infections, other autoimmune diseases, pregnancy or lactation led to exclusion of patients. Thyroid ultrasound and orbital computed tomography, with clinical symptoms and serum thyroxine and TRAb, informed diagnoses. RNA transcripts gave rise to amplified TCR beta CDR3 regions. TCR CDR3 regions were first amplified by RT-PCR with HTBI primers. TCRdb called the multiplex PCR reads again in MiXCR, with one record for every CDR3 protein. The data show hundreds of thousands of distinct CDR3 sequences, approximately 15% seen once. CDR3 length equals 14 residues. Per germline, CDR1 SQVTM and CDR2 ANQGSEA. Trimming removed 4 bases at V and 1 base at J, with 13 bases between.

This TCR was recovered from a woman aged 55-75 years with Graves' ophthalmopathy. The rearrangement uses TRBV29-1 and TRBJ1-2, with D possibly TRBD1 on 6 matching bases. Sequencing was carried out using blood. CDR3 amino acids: CSVVADSFNYGYTF. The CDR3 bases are TGCAGCGTTGTGGCGGACAGCTTTAACTATGGCTACACCTTC.